This T cell receptor beta chain derives from a study of human T cells and chemical hapten exposure. V gave up 3 bases and J gave up 8 bases, with 10 bases separating them. CDR1 is SQVTM, CDR2 ANQGSEA, per germline. CDR3 size: 11 residues. The time point denotes: pre-sensitization, week 0. Treatment in this sample: therapeutic diphenylcyclopropenone sensitization with weekly scalp DPC. Individual cDNA molecules (in the library) carried attached unique molecular identifiers. TCRdb analysed the RACE reads with MiXCR anew, one entry per CDR3 protein. There are fewer than 200,000 distinct CDR3 sequences in the sample; 25% to 30% occur only once, and less than 3.5% lies in the top ten. This clonotype was recorded at least ten times. What it binds is not known. Study-wide findings and caveats: The study found that DPC sensitization did not change TCRs above 1 in 1000 frequency.

This clonotype originated in a woman aged 25 to 39 with alopecia areata. Some clones in this sample may be carry-over from other donors' samples. This rearrangement joins TRBV29-1 to TRBJ1-2; no clear D gene. The sample was whole blood, taken in connection with sensitization to the hapten diphenylcyclopropenone (DPC). The CDR3 DNA reads as TGCAGCGTTGATCGGGGTCAAGGCTACACCTTC. The encoded protein is CSVDRGQGYTF.